Reported below is one T cell receptor beta chain. Its target is not known. The data derive from a study of CD8+CD57+ T cells in acquired aplastic anemia. Study findings and constraints: Controls and patients did not differ significantly in CD8+ Simpson's diversity. It was found that under 30 CD8+ CDR3 sequences were shared between patients and controls.

Selection for sequencing was limited to patients who had shown CD8+CD57+ cell expansion by flow cytometry. All participating patients were living with severe acquired aplastic anemia. All patients were therapy-naive when blood was sampled. The template used for profiling TCR beta VDJ and CDR3 was genomic DNA. TCRdb analysed the reads with MiXCR anew, one entry per CDR3 protein. This table has roughly 160,000 distinct CDR3 sequences, over 70% appearing once. The J segment lost 0 bases and the V segment lost 2 bases, leaving 10 bases of the junction unmatched. The germline V gene has CDR1 MGHRA and CDR2 YSYEKL. The CDR3 is made up of 20 amino acids.

The chain joins TRBV4-1 to TRBJ2-2; TRBD2 matches 12 bases. This TCR derives from a human donor with aplastic anemia. The material sequenced was sorted CD4+, CD8+, or CD8+CD57+ T cells (not recorded which) from PBMCs. In DNA form, the CDR3 reads TGCGCCAGCAGCCAACCCACTAGCGGGGGGAAGTCCGCGAACACCGGGGAGCTGTTTTTT. Amino acid sequence: CASSQPTSGGKSANTGELFF.